This T cell receptor (beta chain) was captured by sequencing in a study of T cells in Graves' hyperthyroidism and ophthalmopathy. Regarding the study as a whole: Blood also showed most of the thyroid clonotypes that were expanded above 0.001.

Lactation, pregnancy, other autoimmune disease or uncontrolled infection led to exclusion of patients. Thyroid ultrasound and orbital computed tomography, with clinical symptoms and serum thyroxine and TRAb, informed diagnoses. Fresh peripheral blood, under 13 ml, was the source of the PBMCs. This clonotype was seen ten or more times. Its antigen is not identified. Researchers took RNA transcripts and amplified the TCR beta CDR3 regions from them. The HTBI primer set drove a first-round RT-PCR of the TCR CDR3. MiXCR, run by TCRdb on the multiplex PCR reads, gives a single entry per CDR3 protein. Of 360,000 or so distinct CDR3 sequences in the sample, nearly 15% were seen once. This TCR came from a woman aged 55-69 years with Graves' ophthalmopathy. The specimen sequenced was blood.

The CDR3 protein is CASSLIGPSYEQYF. In nucleotides, the CDR3 is TGTGCCAGCAGCTTAATAGGGCCATCATACGAGCAGTACTTC. The chain carries TRBV7-3 and TRBJ2-7; D unresolved. Germline V gene lookup returns CDR1 SGHTA and CDR2 FQGTGA. The V gene lost 1 base and the J gene lost 4 bases, with 11 bases spanning the gap. The CDR3 is made up of 14 amino acids. The entire variable domain, with the rest obtained from reference TRBV7-3 and TRBJ2-7, is as follows: GAGVSQTPSNKVTEKGKYVELRCDPISGHTALYWYRQSLGQGPEFLIYFQGTGAADDSGLPNDRFFAVRPEGSVSTLKIQRTERGDSAVYLCASSLIGPSYEQYFGPGTRLTVT.